One and the same sample provided the 14 T cell receptor beta chains below, sequenced in a study of shared clonotypes between healthy human individuals. The data were produced by immunoSEQ multiplex PCR, yet TCRdb's version contains in-frame clones alone and is incomplete. This sample carries about 700,000 clones, around 92% of them seen once, and the ten largest clones take approximately 24%. Terminally differentiated effector memory CD45RA+ cells were left out of the naive CD8 fraction, which was CD45RO-negative and positively selected for CCR7. Sequencing was performed on naive CD8+ T cells sorted from blood. These receptors all come from a man aged 25 to 45 in good health.

The J gene is TRBJ1-4, the V gene TRBV6-5, with D perhaps TRBD1 (6 bases). Germline loops: CDR1 MNHEY, CDR2 SVGAGI. The CDR3 is made up of 12 amino acids. V lost 5 bases, J lost 10 bases, and 11 bases lay in between. The CDR3 protein is CASSHQGGKLFF. The DNA for the CDR3 is TGTGCCAGCAGTCACCAAGGGGGAAAACTGTTTTTT.

The V gene is TRBV28, the J gene TRBJ2-2, with unresolved D. Germline loops: CDR1 MDHEN, CDR2 SYDVKM. This CDR3 region has 14 residues. The V gene lost 6 bases and the J gene lost 5 bases, with 13 bases spanning the gap. In nucleotides, the CDR3 is TGTGCCAGCAGCTTAGGGTGGGAAACCGGGGAGCTGTTTTTT. Translating it yields CASSLGWETGELFF.

The genes are TRBV27 and TRBJ2-2, with a tentative D call TRBD1 (7 bases). The CDR3 covers 13 residues. Trimming took off 8 bases at V and 4 bases at J, with 11 bases between the two ends. Germline V lookup: CDR1 MNHEY, CDR2 SMNVEV (reference sequence). DNA for the CDR3: TGTGCCAGCTCTCAGGGGGGCACCGGGGAGCTGTTTTTT. This sequence encodes CASSQGGTGELFF.

The chain is built from TRBV29-1 and TRBJ2-7; TRBD2 aligns across 7 bases. The CDR3 spans 13 residues. Trimming at V came to 3 bases and at J to 2 bases, leaving 4 bases not matched to a gene. Per germline, CDR1 SQVTM and CDR2 ANQGSEA. CDR3 in amino acids: CSVDGRGAYEQYF. The CDR3 bases are TGCAGCGTTGATGGGAGGGGAGCCTACGAGCAGTACTTC.

The chain joins TRBV11-2 to TRBJ2-7, with 10 bases fitting TRBD2. This CDR3 region has 15 residues. Germline-derived CDR1 and CDR2 are SGHAT and FQNNGV. V lost 5 bases, J lost 1 base, and 5 bases stayed unmatched. The CDR3 region is CASSLGLAASYEQYF. CDR3 DNA sequence: TGTGCCAGCAGCCTCGGACTAGCGGCGTCCTACGAGCAGTACTTC.

As regards this clone: Different DNA sequences within this sample yield the same CDR3. The chain combines TRBV28 with TRBJ2-3; 7 bases match TRBD1. The CDR3 covers 15 residues. Per the germline V gene, CDR1 is MDHEN and CDR2 is SYDVKM. V shed 2 bases, J shed 0 bases, and the junction held 2 bases outside the gene matches. The CDR3 loop reads CASSLGTASTDTQYF. The CDR3 DNA reads as TGTGCCAGCAGTTTAGGGACAGCTAGCACAGATACGCAGTATTTT. Full variable domain (remainder filled in from reference TRBV28 and TRBJ2-3): DVKVTQSSRYLVKRTGEKVFLECVQDMDHENMFWYRQDPGLGLRLIYFSYDVKMKEKGDIPEGYSVSREKKERFSLILESASTNQTSMYLCASSLGTASTDTQYFGPGTRLTVL.

With regard to this clone: This sample also contains other DNA sequences that code for the same CDR3. The chain employs TRBV5-1 and TRBJ2-1, with 12 bases that match TRBD2. V dropped 0 bases and J dropped 7; count of bases not matched to a gene: 2. CDR3 length equals 15 residues. Germline-derived CDR1 and CDR2 are SGHRS and YFSETQ. The CDR3 DNA follows: TGCGCCAGCAGCTTGGGACTAGCGGGAGTAAATGAGCAGTTCTTC. It codes for CASSLGLAGVNEQFF.

The chain uses TRBV2 and TRBJ2-7, with D perhaps given as TRBD1 or TRBD2 (5 bases each). V gave up 2 bases and J gave up 3 bases, with 14 bases separating them. Germline assignment: CDR1 SNHLY and CDR2 FYNNEI. This CDR3 has 15 residues. The CDR3 bases are TGTGCCAGCAGTGAAAAGATCGGAGGACACTACGAGCAGTACTTC. Residues: CASSEKIGGHYEQYF.

V gene TRBV10-3 combines with J gene TRBJ2-1; TRBD2 matches 11 bases. With V trimmed by 4 bases and J by 4 bases, 6 bases remained unmatched. Germline V gives CDR1 ENHRY, CDR2 SYGVKD. This CDR3 has 16 amino acids. The CDR3 bases are TGTGCCATCAGTGGGGCAGGGACTAGCGGTTACAATGAGCAGTTCTTC. Translation: CAISGAGTSGYNEQFF.

DNA of the CDR3: TGTGCCAGCAGCTTGCCAGAGACCTACAATGAGCAGTTCTTC. Encoded protein: CASSLPETYNEQFF. The gene calls are TRBV5-4 and TRBJ2-1; D call uncertain. The CDR3 is made up of 14 amino acids. V shed 1 base and J shed 2 bases, with 7 bases lying between them. The germline CDR1 and CDR2 sequences are SGHNT and YYREEE (reference sequence).

CDR3 DNA: TGTGCCACCGGACTAGCGGTAGACAATGAGCAGTTCTTC. Translated: CATGLAVDNEQFF. The V call is TRBV7-8, the J call TRBJ2-1; TRBD2 aligns across 10 bases. J gave up 5 bases and V 10 bases, and 5 bases lay outside the gene matches. The germline V gene encodes CDR1 SGHVS and CDR2 FQNEAQ. This CDR3 region has 13 residues.

V and J are TRBV19 and TRBJ1-5; 7 nucleotides match TRBD1. The CDR3 length is 13 residues. V lost 4 bases, J lost 7 bases, and 4 bases stayed unmatched. The germline CDR1 and CDR2 sequences are LNHDA and SQIVND (reference sequence). CDR3 DNA sequence: TGTGCCAGTAGTAACAGGGGCGGGCAGCCCCAGCATTTT. Encoded protein: CASSNRGGQPQHF.

CDR3 DNA: TGTGCCAGCAGCTTTGGCAGCCAGGGCGGGGAGCTGTTTTTT. It yields the protein CASSFGSQGGELFF. The chain links TRBV5-4 to TRBJ2-2; TRBD1 might be the D (5 bases). This CDR3 has 14 residues. The V end was cut by 2 bases, the J end by 7 bases, with 12 bases between. CDR1 SGHNT and CDR2 YYREEE come from the germline V gene (reference sequence).

This clone was seen once. The chain uses TRBV28 and TRBJ1-2, with 7 bases aligning to TRBD1. V was clipped by 4 bases and J by 3 bases; unmatched bases: 8. Germline V lookup: CDR1 MDHEN, CDR2 SYDVKM. There are 15 residues in the CDR3. The CDR3 bases are TGTGCCAGCAGTTACGACAGGGCTGGGGACTATGGCTACACCTTC. This encodes CASSYDRAGDYGYTF.